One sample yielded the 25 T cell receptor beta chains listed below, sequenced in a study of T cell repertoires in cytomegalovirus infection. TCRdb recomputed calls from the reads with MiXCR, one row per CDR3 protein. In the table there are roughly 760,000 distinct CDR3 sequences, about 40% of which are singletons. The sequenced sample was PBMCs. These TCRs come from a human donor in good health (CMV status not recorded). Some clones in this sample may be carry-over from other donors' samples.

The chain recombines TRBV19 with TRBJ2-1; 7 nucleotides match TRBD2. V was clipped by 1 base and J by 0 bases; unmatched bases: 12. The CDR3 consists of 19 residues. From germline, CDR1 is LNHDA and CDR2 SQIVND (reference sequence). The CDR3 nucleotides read TGTGCCAGTAGTATAGGCGGGGGTGGCAATAGCTTCTCCTACAATGAGCAGTTCTTC. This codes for CASSIGGGGNSFSYNEQFF. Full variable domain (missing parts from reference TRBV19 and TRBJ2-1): DGGITQSPKYLFRKEGQNVTLSCEQNLNHDAMYWYRQDPGQGLRLIYYSQIVNDFQKGDIAEGYSVSREKKESFPLTVTSAQKNPTAFYLCASSIGGGGNSFSYNEQFFGPGTRLTVL.

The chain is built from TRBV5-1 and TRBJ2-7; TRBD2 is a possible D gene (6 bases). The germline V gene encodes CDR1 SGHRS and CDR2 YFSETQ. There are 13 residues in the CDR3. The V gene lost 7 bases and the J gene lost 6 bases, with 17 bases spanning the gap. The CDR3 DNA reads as TGCGCCAGCCGGGCAACAGGAGGGGCCGAGCAGTACTTC. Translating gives CASRATGGAEQYF.

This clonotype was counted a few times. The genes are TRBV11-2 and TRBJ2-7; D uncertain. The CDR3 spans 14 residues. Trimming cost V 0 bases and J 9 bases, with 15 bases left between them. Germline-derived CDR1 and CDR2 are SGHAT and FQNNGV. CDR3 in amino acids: CASSLDSGIARQYF. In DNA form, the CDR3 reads TGTGCCAGCAGCTTAGATAGTGGAATAGCCCGGCAGTACTTC. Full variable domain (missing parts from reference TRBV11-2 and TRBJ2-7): EAGVAQSPRYKIIEKRQSVAFWCNPISGHATLYWYQQILGQGPKLLIQFQNNGVVDDSQLPKDRFSAERLKGVDSTLKIQPAKLEDSAVYLCASSLDSGIARQYFGPGTRLTVT.

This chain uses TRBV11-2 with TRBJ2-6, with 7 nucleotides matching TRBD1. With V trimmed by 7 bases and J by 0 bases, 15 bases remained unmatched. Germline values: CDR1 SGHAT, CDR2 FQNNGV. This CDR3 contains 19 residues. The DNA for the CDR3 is TGTGCCAGCACCCCCACTCAACAGGGGTTTCCCTCTGGGGCCAACGTCCTGACTTTC. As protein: CASTPTQQGFPSGANVLTF.

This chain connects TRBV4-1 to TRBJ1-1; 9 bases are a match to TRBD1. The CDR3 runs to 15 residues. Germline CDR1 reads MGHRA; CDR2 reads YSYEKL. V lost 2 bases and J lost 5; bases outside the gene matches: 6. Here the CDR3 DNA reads TGCGCCAGCAGCCAAACCCGACAGGGGGGTACTGAAGCTTTCTTT. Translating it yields CASSQTRQGGTEAFF.

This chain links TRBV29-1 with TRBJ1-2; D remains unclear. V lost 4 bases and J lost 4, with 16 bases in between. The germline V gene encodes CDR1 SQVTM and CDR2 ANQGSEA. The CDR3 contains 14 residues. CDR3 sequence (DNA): TGCAGCGTTGCTGATAAAACCGGGTCCTATGGCTACACCTTC. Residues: CSVADKTGSYGYTF.

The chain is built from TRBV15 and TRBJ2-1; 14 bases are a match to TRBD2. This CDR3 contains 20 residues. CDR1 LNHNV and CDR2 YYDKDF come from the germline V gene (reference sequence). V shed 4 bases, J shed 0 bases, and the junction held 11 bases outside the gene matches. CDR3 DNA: TGTGCCACCAGCACCGTCCCGGGACTAGCGGGGGTAAGCTCCTACAATGAGCAGTTCTTC. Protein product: CATSTVPGLAGVSSYNEQFF.

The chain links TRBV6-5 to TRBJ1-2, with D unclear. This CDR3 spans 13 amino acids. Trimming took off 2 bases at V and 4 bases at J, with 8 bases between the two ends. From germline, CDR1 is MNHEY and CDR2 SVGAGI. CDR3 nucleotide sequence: TGTGCCAGCAGTTACGGGAAGATCTATGGCTACACCTTC. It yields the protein CASSYGKIYGYTF.

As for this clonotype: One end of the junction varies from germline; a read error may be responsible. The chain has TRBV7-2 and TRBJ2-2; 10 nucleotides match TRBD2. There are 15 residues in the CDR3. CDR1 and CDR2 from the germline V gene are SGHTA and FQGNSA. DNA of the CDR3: TGTGCCAGCAGCTTGAAGCGGGGGGGCACCGGGGTGCTGTTTTTT. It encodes CASSLKRGGTGVLFF.

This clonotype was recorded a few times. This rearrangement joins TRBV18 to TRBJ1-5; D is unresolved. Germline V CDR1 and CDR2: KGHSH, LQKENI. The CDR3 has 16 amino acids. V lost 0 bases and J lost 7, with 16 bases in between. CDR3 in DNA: TGTGCCAGCTCACCACCGAATAACCATATAGGGCAGCCCCAGCATTTT. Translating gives CASSPPNNHIGQPQHF.

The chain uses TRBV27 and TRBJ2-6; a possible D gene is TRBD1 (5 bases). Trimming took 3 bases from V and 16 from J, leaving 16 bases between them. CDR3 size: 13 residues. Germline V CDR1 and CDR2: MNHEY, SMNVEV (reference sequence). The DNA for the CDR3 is TGTGCCAGCAGTTTCAAAACTGGGGCTCCTCTGACTTTC. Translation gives CASSFKTGAPLTF.

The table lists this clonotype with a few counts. For the CDR3, the DNA is TGTGCCACGTTAGTTTCAGGGACTGAAGCTTTCTTT. As protein: CATLVSGTEAFF. This chain uses TRBV2 with TRBJ1-1, with a possible D match to TRBD1 (5 bases). The V end was cut by 10 bases, the J end by 5 bases, with 14 bases between. This CDR3 region has 12 residues. Germline V gene lookup returns CDR1 SNHLY and CDR2 FYNNEI.

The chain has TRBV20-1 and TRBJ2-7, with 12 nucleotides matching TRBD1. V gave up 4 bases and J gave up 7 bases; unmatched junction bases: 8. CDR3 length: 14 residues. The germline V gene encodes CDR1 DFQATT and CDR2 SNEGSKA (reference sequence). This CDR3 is CSATRGQGAGEQYF. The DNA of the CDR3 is TGCAGTGCTACCCGGGGACAGGGGGCGGGGGAGCAGTACTTC.

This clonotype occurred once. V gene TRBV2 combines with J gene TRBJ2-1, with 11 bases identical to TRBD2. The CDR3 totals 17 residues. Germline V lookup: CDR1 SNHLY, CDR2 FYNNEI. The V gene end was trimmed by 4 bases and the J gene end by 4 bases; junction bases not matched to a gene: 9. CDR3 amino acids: CASSVRVAGGRYNEQFF. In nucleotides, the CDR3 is TGTGCCAGCAGTGTGCGTGTAGCGGGAGGGCGATACAATGAGCAGTTCTTC.

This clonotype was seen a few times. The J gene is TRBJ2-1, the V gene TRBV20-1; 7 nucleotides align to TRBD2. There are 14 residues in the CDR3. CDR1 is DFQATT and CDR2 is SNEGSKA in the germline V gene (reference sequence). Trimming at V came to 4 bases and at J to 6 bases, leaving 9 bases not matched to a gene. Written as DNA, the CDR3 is TGCAGTGCTACCGGACTAGACGCAAGCAATGAGCAGTTCTTC. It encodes CSATGLDASNEQFF.

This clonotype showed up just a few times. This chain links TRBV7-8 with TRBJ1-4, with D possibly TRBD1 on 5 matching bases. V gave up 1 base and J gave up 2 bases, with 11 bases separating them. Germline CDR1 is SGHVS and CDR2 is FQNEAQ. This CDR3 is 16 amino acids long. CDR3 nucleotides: TGTGCCAGCAGCTTAGAGGGCAGGGCTACTAATGAAAAACTGTTTTTT. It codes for CASSLEGRATNEKLFF.

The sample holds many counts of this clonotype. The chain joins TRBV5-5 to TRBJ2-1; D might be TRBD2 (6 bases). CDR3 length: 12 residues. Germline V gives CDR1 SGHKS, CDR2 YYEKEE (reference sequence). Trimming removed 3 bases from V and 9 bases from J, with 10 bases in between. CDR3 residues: CASSWLATEQFF. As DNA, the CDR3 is TGTGCCAGCAGCTGGCTAGCGACTGAGCAGTTCTTC.

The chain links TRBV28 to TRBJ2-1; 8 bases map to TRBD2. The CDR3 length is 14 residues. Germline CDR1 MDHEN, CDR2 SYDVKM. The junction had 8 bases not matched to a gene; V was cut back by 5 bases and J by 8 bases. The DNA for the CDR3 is TGTGCCAGCAGTCTCCGCCCCGGGGGGGATGAGCAGTTCTTC. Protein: CASSLRPGGDEQFF.

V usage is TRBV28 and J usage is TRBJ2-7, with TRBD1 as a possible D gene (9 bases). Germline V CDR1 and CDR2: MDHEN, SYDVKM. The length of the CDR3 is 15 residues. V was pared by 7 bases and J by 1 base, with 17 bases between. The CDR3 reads CASKREGTGSYEQYF. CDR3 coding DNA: TGTGCCAGCAAACGGGAGGGGACAGGGTCCTACGAGCAGTACTTC.

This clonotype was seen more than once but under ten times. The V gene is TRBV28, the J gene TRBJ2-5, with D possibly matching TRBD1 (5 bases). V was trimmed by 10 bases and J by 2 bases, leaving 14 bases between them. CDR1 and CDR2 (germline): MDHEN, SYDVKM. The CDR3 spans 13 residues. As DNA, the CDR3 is TGTGCCACCCGACCCGCAGGGCAAGAGACCCAGTACTTC. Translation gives CATRPAGQETQYF.

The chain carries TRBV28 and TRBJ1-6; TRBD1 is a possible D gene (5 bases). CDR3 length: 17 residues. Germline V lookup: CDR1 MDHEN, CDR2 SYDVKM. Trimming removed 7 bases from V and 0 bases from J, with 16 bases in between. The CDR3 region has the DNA TGTGCCAGCAACAGTATCAGGGCCAGCTCCTATAATTCACCCCTCCACTTT. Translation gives CASNSIRASSYNSPLHF. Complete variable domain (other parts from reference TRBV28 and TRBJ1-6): DVKVTQSSRYLVKRTGEKVFLECVQDMDHENMFWYRQDPGLGLRLIYFSYDVKMKEKGDIPEGYSVSREKKERFSLILESASTNQTSMYLCASNSIRASSYNSPLHFGNGTRLTVT.

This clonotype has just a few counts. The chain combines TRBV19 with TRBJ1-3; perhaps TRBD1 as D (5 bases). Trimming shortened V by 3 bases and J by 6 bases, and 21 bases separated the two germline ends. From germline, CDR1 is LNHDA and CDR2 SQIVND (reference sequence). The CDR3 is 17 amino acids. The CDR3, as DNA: TGTGCCAGTAGTATGAGAACAACCGGCAGGGATGCAAACACCATATATTTT. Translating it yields CASSMRTTGRDANTIYF.

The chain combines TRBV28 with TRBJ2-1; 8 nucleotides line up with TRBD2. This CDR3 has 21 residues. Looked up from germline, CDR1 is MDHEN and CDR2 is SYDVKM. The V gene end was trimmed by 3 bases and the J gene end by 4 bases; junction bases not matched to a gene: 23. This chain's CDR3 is CASSFGLSGSEPFRLYNEQFF. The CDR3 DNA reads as TGTGCCAGCAGTTTTGGGTTGAGCGGGAGTGAACCTTTCAGATTATACAATGAGCAGTTCTTC.

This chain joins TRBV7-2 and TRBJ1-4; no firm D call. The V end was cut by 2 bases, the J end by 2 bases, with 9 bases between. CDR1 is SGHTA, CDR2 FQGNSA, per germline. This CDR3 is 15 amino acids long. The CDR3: CASSLRSGTNEKLFF. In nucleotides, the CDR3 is TGTGCCAGCAGCTTACGGTCAGGCACTAATGAAAAACTGTTTTTT.

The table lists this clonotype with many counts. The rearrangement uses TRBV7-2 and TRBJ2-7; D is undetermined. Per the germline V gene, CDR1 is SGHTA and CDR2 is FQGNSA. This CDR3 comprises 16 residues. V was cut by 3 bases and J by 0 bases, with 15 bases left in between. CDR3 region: CASSLSTLISSYEQYF. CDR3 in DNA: TGTGCCAGCAGCTTGAGCACCTTAATCAGCTCCTACGAGCAGTACTTC.